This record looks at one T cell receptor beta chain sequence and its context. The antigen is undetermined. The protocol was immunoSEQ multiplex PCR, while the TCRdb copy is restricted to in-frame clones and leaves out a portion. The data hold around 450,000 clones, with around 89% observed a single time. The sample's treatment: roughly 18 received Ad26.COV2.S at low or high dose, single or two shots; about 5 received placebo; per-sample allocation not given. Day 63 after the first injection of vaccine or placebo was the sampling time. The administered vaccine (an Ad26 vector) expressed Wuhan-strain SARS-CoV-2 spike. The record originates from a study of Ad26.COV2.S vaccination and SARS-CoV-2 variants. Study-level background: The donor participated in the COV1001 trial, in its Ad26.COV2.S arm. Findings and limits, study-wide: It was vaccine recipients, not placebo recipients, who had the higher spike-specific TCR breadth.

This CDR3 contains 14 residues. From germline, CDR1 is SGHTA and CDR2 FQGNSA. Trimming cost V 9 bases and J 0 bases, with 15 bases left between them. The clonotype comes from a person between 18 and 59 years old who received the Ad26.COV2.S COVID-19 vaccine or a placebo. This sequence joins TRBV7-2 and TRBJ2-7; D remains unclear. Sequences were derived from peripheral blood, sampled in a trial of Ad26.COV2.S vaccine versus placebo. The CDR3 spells CASSRPGSSYEQYF. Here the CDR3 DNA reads TGTGCCAGTTCAAGGCCAGGTAGCTCCTACGAGCAGTACTTC.